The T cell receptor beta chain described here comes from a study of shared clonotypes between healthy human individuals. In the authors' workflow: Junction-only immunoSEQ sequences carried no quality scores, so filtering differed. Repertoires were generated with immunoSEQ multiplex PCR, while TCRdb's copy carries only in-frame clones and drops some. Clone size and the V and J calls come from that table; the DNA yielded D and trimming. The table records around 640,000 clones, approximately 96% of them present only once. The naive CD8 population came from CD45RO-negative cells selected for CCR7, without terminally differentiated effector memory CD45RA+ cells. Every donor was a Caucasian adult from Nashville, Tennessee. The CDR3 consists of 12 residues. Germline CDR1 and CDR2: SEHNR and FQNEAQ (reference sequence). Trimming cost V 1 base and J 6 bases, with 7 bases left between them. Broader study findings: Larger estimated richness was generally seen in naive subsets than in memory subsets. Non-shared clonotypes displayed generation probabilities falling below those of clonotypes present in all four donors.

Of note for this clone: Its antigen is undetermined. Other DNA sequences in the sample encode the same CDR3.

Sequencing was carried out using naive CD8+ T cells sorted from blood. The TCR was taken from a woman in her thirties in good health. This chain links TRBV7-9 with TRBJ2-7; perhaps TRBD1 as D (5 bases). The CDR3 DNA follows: TGTGCCAGCAGCTTAGAAGGGGTCGAGCAGTACTTC. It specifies CASSLEGVEQYF.